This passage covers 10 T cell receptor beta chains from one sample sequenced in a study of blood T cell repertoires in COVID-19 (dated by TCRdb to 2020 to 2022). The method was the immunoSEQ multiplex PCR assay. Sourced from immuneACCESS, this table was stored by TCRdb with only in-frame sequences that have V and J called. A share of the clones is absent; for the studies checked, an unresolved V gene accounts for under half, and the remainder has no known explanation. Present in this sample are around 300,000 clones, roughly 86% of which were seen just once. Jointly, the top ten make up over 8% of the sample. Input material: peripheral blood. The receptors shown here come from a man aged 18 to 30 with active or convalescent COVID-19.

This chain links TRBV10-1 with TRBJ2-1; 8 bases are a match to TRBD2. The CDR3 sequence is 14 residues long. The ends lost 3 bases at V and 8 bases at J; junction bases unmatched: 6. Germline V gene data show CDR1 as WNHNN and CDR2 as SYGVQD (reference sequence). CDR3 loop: CASSERGGRYEQFF. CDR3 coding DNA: TGCGCCAGCAGTGAACGGGGGGGCCGGTATGAGCAGTTCTTC.

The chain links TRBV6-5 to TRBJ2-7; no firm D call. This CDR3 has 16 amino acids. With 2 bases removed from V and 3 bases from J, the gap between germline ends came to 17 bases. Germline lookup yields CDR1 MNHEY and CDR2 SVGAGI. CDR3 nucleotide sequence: TGTGCCAGCAGTTACAGGCGACTTCACGGTGGCTACGAGCAGTACTTC. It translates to CASSYRRLHGGYEQYF.

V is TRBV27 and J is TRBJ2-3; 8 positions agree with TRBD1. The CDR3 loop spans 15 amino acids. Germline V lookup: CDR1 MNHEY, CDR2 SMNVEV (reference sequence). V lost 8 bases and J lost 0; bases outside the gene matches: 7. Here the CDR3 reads CASYHTGGSTDTQYF. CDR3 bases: TGTGCCAGCTATCATACAGGGGGGAGCACAGATACGCAGTATTTT.

The CDR3 nucleotides read TGTGCCATCAGTTTGACAGGGGCCCCTGAAAAACTGTTTTTT. Protein sequence: CAISLTGAPEKLFF. This sequence joins TRBV10-3 and TRBJ1-4; 8 bases match TRBD1. Germline V CDR1 and CDR2: ENHRY, SYGVKD. V was clipped by 5 bases and J by 7 bases; unmatched bases: 6. CDR3 size: 14 residues.

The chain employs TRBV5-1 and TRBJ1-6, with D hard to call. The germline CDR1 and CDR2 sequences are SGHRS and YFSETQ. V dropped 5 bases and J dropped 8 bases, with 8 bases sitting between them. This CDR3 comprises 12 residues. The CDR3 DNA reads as TGCGCCAGCAGGGCCGCGGATTCACCCCTCCACTTT. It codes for CASRAADSPLHF.

CDR3 protein: CASSLEGGGLASSYNEQFF. CDR3 nucleotides: TGTGCCAGCAGCTTGGAGGGCGGGGGACTAGCGTCTAGTTACAATGAGCAGTTCTTC. The chain carries TRBV5-8 and TRBJ2-1; 10 nucleotides align to TRBD2. V was clipped by 0 bases and J by 4 bases; unmatched bases: 13. CDR3 length equals 19 residues. The germline gives CDR1 SGHTS, CDR2 YDEGEE.

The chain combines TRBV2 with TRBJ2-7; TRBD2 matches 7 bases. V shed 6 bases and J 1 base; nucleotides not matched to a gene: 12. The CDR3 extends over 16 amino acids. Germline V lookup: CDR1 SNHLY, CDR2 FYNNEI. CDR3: CASRSPLAAPSYEQYF. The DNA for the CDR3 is TGTGCCAGCAGGTCCCCTCTAGCGGCGCCGTCCTACGAGCAGTACTTC.

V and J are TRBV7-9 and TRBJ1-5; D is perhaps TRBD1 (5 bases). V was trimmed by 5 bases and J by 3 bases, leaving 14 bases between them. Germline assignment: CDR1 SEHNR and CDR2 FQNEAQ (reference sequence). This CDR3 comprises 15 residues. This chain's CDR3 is CASSPAGGVNQPQHF. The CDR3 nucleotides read TGTGCCAGCAGCCCCGCTGGGGGGGTCAATCAGCCCCAGCATTTT.

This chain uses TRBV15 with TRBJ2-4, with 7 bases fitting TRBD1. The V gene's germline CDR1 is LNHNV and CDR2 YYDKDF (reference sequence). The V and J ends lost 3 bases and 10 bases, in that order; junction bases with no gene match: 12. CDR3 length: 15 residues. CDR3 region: CATSSPDRHTRIQYF. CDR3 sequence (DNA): TGTGCCACCAGCAGCCCGGACAGGCACACCCGAATTCAGTACTTC.

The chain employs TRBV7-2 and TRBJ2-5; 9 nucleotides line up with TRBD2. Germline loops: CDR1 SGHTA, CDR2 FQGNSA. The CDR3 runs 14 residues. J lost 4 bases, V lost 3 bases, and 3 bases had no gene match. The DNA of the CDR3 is TGTGCCAGCAGCTTCGCGGGGGGGTTAGAGACCCAGTACTTC. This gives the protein CASSFAGGLETQYF.